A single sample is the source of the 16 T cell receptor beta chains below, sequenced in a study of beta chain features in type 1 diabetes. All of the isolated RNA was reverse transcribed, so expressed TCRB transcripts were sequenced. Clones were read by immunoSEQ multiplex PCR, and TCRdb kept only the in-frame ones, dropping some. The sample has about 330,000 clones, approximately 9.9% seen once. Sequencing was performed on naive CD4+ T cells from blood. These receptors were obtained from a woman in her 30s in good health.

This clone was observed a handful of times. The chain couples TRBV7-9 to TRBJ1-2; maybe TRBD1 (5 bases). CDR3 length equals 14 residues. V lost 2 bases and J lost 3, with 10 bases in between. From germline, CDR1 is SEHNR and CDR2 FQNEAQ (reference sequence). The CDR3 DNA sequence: TGTGCCAGCAGCTTAAGGCAGGGATACTATGGCTACACCTTC. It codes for CASSLRQGYYGYTF.

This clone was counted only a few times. CDR3 protein: CASSSYKTGGSYEQYF. The CDR3 DNA reads TGTGCCAGCAGCTCATACAAGACAGGGGGCTCCTACGAGCAGTACTTC. The J gene is TRBJ2-7, the V gene TRBV7-9; 9 nucleotides line up with TRBD1. This CDR3 is 16 amino acids long. The V segment lost 4 bases and the J segment 0 bases; nucleotides outside the gene matches: 7. Germline V gene sequence: CDR1 SEHNR, CDR2 FQNEAQ (reference sequence).

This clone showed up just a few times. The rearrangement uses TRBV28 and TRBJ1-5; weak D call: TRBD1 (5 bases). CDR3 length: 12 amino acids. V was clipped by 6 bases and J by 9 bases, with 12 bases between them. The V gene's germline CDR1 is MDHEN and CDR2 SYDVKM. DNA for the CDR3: TGTGCCAGCAGCCTCCCGGGGGGGCCCCAGCATTTT. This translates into CASSLPGGPQHF.

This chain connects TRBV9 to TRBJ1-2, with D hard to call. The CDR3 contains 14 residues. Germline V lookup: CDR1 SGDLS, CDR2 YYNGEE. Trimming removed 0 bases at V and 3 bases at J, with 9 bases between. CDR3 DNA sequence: TGTGCCAGCAGCGTAGGGCAATCCCACTATGGCTACACCTTC. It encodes CASSVGQSHYGYTF.

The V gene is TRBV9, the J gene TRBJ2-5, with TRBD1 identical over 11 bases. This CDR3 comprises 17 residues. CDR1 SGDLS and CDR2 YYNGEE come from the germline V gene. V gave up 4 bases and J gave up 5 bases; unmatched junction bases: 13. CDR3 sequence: CASSYDLGQGARETQYF. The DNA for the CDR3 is TGTGCCAGCAGCTACGACCTCGGACAGGGGGCGCGGGAGACCCAGTACTTC.

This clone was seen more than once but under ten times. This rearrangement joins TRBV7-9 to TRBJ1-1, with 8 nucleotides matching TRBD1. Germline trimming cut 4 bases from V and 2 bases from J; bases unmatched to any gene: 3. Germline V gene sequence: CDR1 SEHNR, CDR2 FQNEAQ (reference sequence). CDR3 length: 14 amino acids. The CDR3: CASSSDRANTEAFF. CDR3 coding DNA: TGTGCCAGCAGCTCGGACAGGGCAAACACTGAAGCTTTCTTT.

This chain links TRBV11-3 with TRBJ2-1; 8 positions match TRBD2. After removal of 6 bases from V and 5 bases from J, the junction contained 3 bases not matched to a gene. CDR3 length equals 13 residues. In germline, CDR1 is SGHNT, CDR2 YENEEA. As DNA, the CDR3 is TGTGCCAGCAGTTGGACTAGCCACAATGAGCAGTTCTTC. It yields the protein CASSWTSHNEQFF. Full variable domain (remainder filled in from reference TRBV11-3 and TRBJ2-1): EAGVVQSPRYKIIEKKQPVAFWCNPISGHNTLYWYLQNLGQGPELLIRYENEEAVDDSQLPKDRFSAERLKGVDSTLKIQPAELGDSAVYLCASSWTSHNEQFFGPGTRLTVL.

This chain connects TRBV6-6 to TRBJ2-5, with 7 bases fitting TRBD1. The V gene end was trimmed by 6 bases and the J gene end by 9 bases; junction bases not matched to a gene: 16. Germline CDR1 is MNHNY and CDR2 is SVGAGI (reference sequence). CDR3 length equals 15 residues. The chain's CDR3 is CASRGTDTTSRAQYF. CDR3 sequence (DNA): TGTGCCAGCAGAGGGACAGACACAACCTCTCGAGCCCAGTACTTC.

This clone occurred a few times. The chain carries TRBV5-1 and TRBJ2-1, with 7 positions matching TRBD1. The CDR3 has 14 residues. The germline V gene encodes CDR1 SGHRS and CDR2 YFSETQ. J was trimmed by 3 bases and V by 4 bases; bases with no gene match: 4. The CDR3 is CASSVGQSYNEQFF. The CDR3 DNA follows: TGCGCCAGCAGCGTGGGACAGAGCTACAATGAGCAGTTCTTC.

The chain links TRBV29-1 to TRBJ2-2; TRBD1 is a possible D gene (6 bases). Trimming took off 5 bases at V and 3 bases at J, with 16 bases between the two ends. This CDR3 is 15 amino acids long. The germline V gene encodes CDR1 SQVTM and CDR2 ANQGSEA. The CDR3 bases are TGCAGCGTTCCCGGTCGGGACACCTACACCGGGGAGCTGTTTTTT. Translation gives CSVPGRDTYTGELFF.

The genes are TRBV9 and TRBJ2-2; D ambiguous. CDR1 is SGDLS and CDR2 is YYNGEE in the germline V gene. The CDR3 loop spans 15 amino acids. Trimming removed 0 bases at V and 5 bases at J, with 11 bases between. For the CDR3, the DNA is TGTGCCAGCAGCGTAGCTACTTCCCCTACCGGGGAGCTGTTTTTT. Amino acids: CASSVATSPTGELFF.

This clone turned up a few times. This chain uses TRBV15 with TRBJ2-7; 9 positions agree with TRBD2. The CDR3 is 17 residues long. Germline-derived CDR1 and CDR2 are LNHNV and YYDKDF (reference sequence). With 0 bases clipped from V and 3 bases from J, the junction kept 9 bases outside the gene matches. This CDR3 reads CATSRDSGSGSSYEQYF. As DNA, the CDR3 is TGTGCCACCAGCAGAGATTCAGGTAGCGGGAGTAGCTACGAGCAGTACTTC. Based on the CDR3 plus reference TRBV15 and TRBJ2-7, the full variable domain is DAMVIQNPRYQVTQFGKPVTLSCSQTLNHNVMYWYQQKSSQAPKLLFHYYDKDFNNEADTPDNFQSRRPNTSFCFLDIRSPGLGDTAMYLCATSRDSGSGSSYEQYFGPGTRLTVT.

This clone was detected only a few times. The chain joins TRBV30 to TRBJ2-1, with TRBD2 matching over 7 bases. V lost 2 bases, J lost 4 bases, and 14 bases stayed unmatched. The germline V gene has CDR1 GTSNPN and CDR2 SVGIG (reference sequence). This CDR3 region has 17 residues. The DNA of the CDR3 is TGTGCCTGGAGTCCACCCGGTATTAGCGGGCCATACAATGAGCAGTTCTTC. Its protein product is CAWSPPGISGPYNEQFF.

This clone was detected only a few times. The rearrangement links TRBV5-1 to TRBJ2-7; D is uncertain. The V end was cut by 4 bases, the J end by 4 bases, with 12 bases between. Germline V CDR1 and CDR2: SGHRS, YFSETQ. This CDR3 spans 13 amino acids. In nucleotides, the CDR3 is TGCGCCAGCAGCCGCGGCGAGAGATACGAGCAGTACTTC. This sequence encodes CASSRGERYEQYF.

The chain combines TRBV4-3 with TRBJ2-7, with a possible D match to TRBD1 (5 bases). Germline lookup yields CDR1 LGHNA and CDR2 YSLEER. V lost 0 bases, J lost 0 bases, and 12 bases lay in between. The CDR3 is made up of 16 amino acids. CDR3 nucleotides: TGCGCCAGCAGCCAAGAGAGGTCAGGGAACTCCTACGAGCAGTACTTC. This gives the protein CASSQERSGNSYEQYF.

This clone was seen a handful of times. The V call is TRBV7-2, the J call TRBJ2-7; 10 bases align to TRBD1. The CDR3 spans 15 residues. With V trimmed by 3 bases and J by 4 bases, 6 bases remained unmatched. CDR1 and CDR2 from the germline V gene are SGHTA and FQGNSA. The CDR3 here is CASSFDPGQGYEQYF. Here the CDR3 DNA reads TGTGCCAGCAGCTTCGACCCGGGACAGGGGTACGAGCAGTACTTC.